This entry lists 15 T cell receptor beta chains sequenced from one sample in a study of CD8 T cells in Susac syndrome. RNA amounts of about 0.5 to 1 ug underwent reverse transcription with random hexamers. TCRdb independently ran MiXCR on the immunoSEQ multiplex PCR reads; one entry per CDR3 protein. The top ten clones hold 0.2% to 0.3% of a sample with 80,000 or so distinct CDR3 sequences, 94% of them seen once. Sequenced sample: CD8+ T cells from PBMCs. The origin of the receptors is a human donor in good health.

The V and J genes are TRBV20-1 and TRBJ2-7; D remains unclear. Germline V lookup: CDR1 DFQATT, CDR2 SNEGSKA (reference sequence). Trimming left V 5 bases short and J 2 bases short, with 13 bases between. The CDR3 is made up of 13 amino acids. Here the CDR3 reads CSALTSHAYEQYF. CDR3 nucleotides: TGCAGTGCTCTCACGAGCCATGCCTACGAGCAGTACTTC.

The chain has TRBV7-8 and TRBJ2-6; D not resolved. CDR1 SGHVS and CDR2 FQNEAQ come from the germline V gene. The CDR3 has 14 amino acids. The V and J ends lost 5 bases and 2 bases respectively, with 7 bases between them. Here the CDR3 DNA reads TGTGCCAGCAGCGTCTTAGCTGGGGCCAACGTCCTGACTTTC. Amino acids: CASSVLAGANVLTF.

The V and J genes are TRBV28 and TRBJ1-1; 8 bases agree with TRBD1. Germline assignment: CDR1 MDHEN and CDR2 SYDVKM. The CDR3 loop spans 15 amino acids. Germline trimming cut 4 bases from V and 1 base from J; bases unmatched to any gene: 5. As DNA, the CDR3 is TGTGCCAGCAGTTCACCCGGGACAGGGAACACTGAAGCTTTCTTT. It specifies CASSSPGTGNTEAFF.

The CDR3 sequence is CASSESGRTGGEGEQYF. The CDR3 nucleotides read TGTGCCAGCAGTGAATCAGGACGGACCGGGGGAGAAGGCGAGCAGTACTTC. This chain links TRBV25-1 with TRBJ2-7; possibly TRBD2 for D (6 bases). Germline V gene lookup returns CDR1 MGHDK and CDR2 SYGVNS. V lost 1 base, J lost 6 bases, and 22 bases lay in between. The CDR3 length is 17 residues.

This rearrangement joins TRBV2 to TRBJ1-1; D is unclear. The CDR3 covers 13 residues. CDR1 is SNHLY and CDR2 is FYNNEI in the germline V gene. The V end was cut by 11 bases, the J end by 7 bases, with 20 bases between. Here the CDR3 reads CAFDIPSKVEAFF. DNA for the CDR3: TGTGCCTTCGACATACCCTCGAAGGTTGAAGCTTTCTTT. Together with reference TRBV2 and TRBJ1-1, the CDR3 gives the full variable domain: EPEVTQTPSHQVTQMGQEVILRCVPISNHLYFYWYRQILGQKVEFLVSFYNNEISEKSEIFDDQFSVERPDGSNFTLKIRSTKLEDSAMYFCAFDIPSKVEAFFGQGTRLTVV.

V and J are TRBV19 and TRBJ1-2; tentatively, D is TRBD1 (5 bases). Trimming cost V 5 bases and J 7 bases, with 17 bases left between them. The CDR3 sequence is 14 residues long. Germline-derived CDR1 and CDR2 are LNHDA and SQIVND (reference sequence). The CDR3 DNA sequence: TGTGCCAGTAGTTTCCTGACAGCGATTGCTGGCTACACCTTC. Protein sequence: CASSFLTAIAGYTF.

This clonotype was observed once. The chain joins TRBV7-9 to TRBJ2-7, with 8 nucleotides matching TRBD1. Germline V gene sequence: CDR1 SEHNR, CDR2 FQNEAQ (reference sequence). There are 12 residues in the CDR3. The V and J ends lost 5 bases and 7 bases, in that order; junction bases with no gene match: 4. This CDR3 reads CASSLTGVEQYV. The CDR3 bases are TGTGCCAGCAGCCTGACAGGGGTTGAGCAGTACGTC.

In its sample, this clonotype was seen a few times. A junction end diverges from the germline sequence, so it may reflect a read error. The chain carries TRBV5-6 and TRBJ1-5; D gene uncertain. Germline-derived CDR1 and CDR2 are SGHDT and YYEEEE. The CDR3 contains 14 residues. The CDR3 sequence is CASSLGRFNQPQHF. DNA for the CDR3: TGTGCCAGCAGTTTGGGCAGATTCAATCAGCCCCAGCATTTT.

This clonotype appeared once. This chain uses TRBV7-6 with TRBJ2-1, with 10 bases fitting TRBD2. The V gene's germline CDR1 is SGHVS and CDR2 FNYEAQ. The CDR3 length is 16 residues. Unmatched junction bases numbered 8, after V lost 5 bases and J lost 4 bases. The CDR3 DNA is TGTGCCAGCAGCCATCATAGCGGGAGGTTTTACAATGAGCAGTTCTTC. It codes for CASSHHSGRFYNEQFF. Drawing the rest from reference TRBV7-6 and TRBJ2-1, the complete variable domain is GAGVSQSPRYKVTKRGQDVALRCDPISGHVSLYWYRQALGQGPEFLTYFNYEAQQDKSGLPNDRFSAERPEGSISTLTIQRTEQRDSAMYRCASSHHSGRFYNEQFFGPGTRLTVL.

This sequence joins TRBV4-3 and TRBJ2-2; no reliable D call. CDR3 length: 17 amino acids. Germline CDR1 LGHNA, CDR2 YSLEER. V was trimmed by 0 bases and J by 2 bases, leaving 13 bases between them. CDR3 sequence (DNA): TGCGCCAGCAGCCAAGATATGAGACTCGGAAACACCGGGGAGCTGTTTTTT. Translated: CASSQDMRLGNTGELFF.

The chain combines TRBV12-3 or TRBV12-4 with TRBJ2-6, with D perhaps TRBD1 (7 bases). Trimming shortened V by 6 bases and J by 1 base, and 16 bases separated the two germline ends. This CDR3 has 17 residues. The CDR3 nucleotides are TGTGCCAGCAGACCCGGGACAGCGGGTTCTGGGGCCAACGTCCTGACTTTC. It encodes CASRPGTAGSGANVLTF.

The CDR3 bases are TGTGCTAGTGGTTTTGCGGGAGCCTCCTACAATGAGCAGTTCTTC. Translating gives CASGFAGASYNEQFF. This chain links TRBV12-5 with TRBJ2-1, with 7 bases identical to TRBD2. CDR1 LGHNT and CDR2 FRNRAP come from the germline V gene. The CDR3 covers 15 residues. Unmatched junction bases numbered 2, after V lost 3 bases and J lost 0 bases. The entire variable domain, with the rest obtained from reference TRBV12-5 and TRBJ2-1, is as follows: DARVTQTPRHKVTEMGQEVTMRCQPILGHNTVFWYRQTMMQGLELLAYFRNRAPLDDSGMPKDRFSAEMPDATLATLKIQPSEPRDSAVYFCASGFAGASYNEQFFGPGTRLTVL.

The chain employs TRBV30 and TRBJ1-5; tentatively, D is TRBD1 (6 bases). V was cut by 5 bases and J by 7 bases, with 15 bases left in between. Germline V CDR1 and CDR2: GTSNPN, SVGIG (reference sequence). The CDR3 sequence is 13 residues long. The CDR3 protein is CAWEGGLGQPQHF. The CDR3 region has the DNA TGTGCCTGGGAAGGGGGGCTTGGGCAGCCCCAGCATTTT.

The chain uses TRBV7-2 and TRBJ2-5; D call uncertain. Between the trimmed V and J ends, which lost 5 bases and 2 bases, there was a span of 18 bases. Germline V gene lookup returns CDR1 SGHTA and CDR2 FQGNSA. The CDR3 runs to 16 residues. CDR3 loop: CASSLTQDSPQETQYF. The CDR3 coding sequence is TGTGCCAGCAGCCTAACCCAAGATAGCCCTCAAGAGACCCAGTACTTC.

CDR3 nucleotides: TGCAGCGTTGTCGACAGAGGGGACTTTGGCTACACCTTC. Residues: CSVVDRGDFGYTF. The chain combines TRBV29-1 with TRBJ1-2, with D perhaps matching TRBD1 (5 bases). The V and J ends lost 4 bases and 7 bases respectively, with 16 bases between them. The V gene's germline CDR1 is SQVTM and CDR2 ANQGSEA. The CDR3 consists of 13 residues. The full variable domain, completed using reference TRBV29-1 and TRBJ1-2, is SAVISQKPSRDICQRGTSLTIQCQVDSQVTMMFWYRQQPGQSLTLIATANQGSEATYESGFVIDKFPISRPNLTFSTLTVSNMSPEDSSIYLCSVVDRGDFGYTFGSGTRLTVV.